This T cell receptor (beta chain) emerged from a study of CD8 T cells in ankylosing spondylitis. This clonotype was recorded at least ten times. CDR3 size: 13 residues. Trimming removed 6 bases at V and 9 bases at J, with 16 bases between. Germline CDR1 reads SNHLY; CDR2 reads FYNNEI. MiXCR, applied by TCRdb to the 5' RACE reads, yields one record per CDR3 protein. The top ten hold roughly 4.9% of the sample, which has hundreds of thousands of distinct CDR3 sequences, under 8.5% seen once. The sequenced sample consisted of blood, either unsorted or a sorted T cell fraction (not recorded which). This receptor was obtained from a female donor with ankylosing spondylitis or in good health (not recorded which). This chain links TRBV2 with TRBJ2-3; no definite D call. CDR3 sequence reads: CASSDQPTGTQYF. In DNA form, the CDR3 reads TGTGCCAGCAGCGACCAGCCCACTGGCACGCAGTATTTT.